The sequence of this TCR beta chain was determined in a study of T cells in Graves' hyperthyroidism and ophthalmopathy. Graves' hyperthyroidism qualified as stable when ophthalmopathy did not progress within 18 months. Participants, patients aged 18 to 65, had newly diagnosed hyperthyroidism with a duration under 2 months. The study left out patients who had uncontrolled infection, other autoimmune disease, pregnancy or lactation. The CDR3 loop spans 11 amino acids. The germline V gene encodes CDR1 SGHAT and CDR2 FQNNGV. Authors of the study amplified TCR beta CDR3 regions from RNA transcripts. TCR CDR3 regions were first amplified by RT-PCR with HTBI primers. One entry per CDR3 protein, called by TCRdb with MiXCR from the multiplex PCR reads. The profile shows nearly 110,000 distinct CDR3 sequences, roughly 15% of them singletons. Overall study results and limits: Ophthalmopathy was told apart from stable hyperthyroidism by a 13 V-J model.

This clonotype was recorded many times. Its antigen remains unidentified. At one end, the junction sequence differs from germline, possibly due to a read error. Sample: blood. This rearrangement joins TRBV11-2 to TRBJ2-7; possible D gene TRBD1, 5 bases. The receptor was isolated from a woman aged 45-65 years with Graves' hyperthyroidism. CDR3 protein: CASNLRGEQYF. The CDR3 nucleotides are TGTGCCAGCAACTTAAGGGGTGAGCAGTACTTC.